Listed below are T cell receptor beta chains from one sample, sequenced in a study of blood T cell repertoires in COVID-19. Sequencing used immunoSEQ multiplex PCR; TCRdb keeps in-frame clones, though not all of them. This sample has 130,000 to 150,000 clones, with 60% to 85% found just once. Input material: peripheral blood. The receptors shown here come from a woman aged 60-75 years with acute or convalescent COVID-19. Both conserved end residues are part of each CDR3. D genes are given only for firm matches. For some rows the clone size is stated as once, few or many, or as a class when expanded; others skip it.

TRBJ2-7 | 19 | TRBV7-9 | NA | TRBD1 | CASSLSPMDRGFSLNEQYF | TGTGCCAGCAGCTTATCCCCGATGGACAGGGGATTTTCCCTAAACGAGCAGTACTTC
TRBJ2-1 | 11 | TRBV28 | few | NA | CASVELNEQFF | TGTGCCAGCGTCGAACTCAATGAGCAGTTCTTC
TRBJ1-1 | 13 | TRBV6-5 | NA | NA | CASRLTWNTEAFF | TGTGCCAGCAGACTCACCTGGAACACTGAAGCTTTCTTT
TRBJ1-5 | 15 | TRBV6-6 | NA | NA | CASKSGFYSNQPQHF | TGTGCCAGCAAATCCGGGTTTTATAGCAATCAGCCCCAGCATTTT
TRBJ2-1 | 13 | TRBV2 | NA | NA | CASRGTPIYEQFF | TGTGCCAGCAGGGGGACTCCTATCTATGAGCAGTTCTTC
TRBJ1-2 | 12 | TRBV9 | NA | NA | CASSVGQDGYTF | TGTGCCAGCAGCGTAGGACAAGATGGCTACACCTTC
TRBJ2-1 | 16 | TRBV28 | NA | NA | CASSKYIRQSYNEQFF | TGTGCCAGCAGTAAATATATCCGACAATCCTACAATGAGCAGTTCTTC
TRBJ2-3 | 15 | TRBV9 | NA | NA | CASSVGGFSTDTQYF | TGTGCCAGCAGCGTAGGGGGCTTTAGCACAGATACGCAGTATTTT
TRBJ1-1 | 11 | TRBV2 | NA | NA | CASIRNTEAFF | TGTGCCAGCATCCGGAACACTGAAGCTTTCTTT
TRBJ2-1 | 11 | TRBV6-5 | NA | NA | CASINRDEQFF | TGTGCCAGCATTAATCGGGATGAGCAGTTCTTC
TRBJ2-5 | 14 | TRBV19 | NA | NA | CASSILGQQETQYF | TGTGCCAGTAGTATTCTAGGCCAGCAAGAGACCCAGTACTTC
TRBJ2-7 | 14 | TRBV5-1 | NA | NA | CASSFFRVAYEQYF | TGCGCCAGCAGCTTCTTCAGGGTGGCCTACGAGCAGTACTTC
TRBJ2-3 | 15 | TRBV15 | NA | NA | CATSREKDYTDTQYF | TGTGCCACCAGCAGAGAAAAGGACTACACAGATACGCAGTATTTT
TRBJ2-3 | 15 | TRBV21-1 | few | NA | CASSKGRVGTDTQYF | TGTGCCAGCAGCAAGGGCAGGGTGGGGACAGATACGCAGTATTTT
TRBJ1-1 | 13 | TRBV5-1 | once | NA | CASSLAASSEAFF | TGCGCCAGCAGCTTGGCCGCGTCCTCCGAAGCTTTCTTT
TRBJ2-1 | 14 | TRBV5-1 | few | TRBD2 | CASSLSGGYNEQFF | TGCGCCAGCAGCCTATCGGGGGGATACAATGAGCAGTTCTTC
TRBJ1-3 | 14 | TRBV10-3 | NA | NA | CAIKGDRSEYTIYF | TGTGCCATCAAGGGCGACAGGTCGGAATACACCATATATTTT
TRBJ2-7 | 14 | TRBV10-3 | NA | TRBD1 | CATTPTGATNEQYF | TGTGCCACGACCCCGACAGGGGCGACAAACGAGCAGTACTTC
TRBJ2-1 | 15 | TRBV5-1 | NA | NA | CASSREGTAYNEQFF | TGCGCCAGCAGCCGAGAGGGGACTGCCTACAATGAGCAGTTCTTC
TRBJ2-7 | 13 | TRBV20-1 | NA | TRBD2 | CSASISGVYEQYF | TGCAGTGCTAGTATTAGCGGGGTCTACGAGCAGTACTTC
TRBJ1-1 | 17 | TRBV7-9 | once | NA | CASRPRRGGEMNTEAFF | TGTGCCAGCAGACCCCGGAGGGGAGGGGAAATGAACACTGAAGCTTTCTTT
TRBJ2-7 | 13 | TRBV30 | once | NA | CAWSAADSYEQYF | TGTGCCTGGAGTGCCGCAGACTCGTACGAGCAGTACTTC
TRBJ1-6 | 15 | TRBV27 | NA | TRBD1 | CASSLSGTVNSPLHF | TGTGCCAGCAGTTTATCCGGGACAGTTAATTCACCCCTCCACTTT
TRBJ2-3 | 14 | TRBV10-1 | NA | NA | CASSDSRVAGAQYF | TGCGCCAGCAGTGACTCCAGGGTTGCAGGAGCGCAGTATTTT
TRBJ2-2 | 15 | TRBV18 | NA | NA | CASSPGGSVTGELFF | TGTGCCAGCTCACCAGGTGGGAGCGTGACCGGGGAGCTGTTTTTT
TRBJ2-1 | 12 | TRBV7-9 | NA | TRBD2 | CASSPGGEEQFF | TGTGCCAGCAGTCCCGGGGGGGAAGAGCAGTTCTTC
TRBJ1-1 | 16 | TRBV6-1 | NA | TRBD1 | CASSEETGRRDTEAFF | TGTGCCAGCAGTGAAGAGACAGGGAGGAGAGACACTGAAGCTTTCTTT
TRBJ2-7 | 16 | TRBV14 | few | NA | CASSQGRSFAGFEQYF | TGTGCCAGCAGCCAAGGCCGTTCATTTGCAGGGTTCGAGCAGTACTTC
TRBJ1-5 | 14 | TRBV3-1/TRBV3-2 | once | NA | CASSQAGFNQPQHF | TGTGCCAGCAGCCAAGCGGGGTTTAATCAGCCCCAGCATTTT
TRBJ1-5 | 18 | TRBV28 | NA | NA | CASSLSRAGFSFNQPQHF | TGTGCCAGCAGTTTAAGCAGGGCTGGATTCTCTTTCAATCAGCCCCAGCATTTT
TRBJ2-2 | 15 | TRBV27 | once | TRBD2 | CASSGSSGRTGELFF | TGTGCCAGCAGTGGGAGTAGCGGGCGGACCGGGGAGCTGTTTTTT
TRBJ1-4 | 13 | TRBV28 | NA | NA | CATGGNTPEKLFF | TGTGCCACGGGAGGGAACACTCCGGAAAAACTGTTTTTT
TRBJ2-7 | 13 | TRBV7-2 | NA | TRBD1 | CASSAQGAGEQYF | TGTGCCAGCAGCGCACAGGGGGCGGGGGAGCAGTACTTC
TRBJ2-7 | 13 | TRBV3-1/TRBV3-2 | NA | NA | CASSQRRNYEQYF | TGTGCCAGCAGCCAACGTAGAAACTACGAGCAGTACTTC
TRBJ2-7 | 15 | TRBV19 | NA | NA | CASSIQGTSYYEQYF | TGTGCCAGTAGTATCCAGGGTACCTCTTACTACGAGCAGTACTTC
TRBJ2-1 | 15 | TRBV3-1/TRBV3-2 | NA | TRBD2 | CASSSPSGRATEQFF | TGTGCCAGCAGCTCACCTAGCGGGAGGGCCACTGAGCAGTTCTTC
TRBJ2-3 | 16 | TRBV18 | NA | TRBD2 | CASSPQPSGMKDTQYF | TGTGCCAGCTCACCACAACCTAGCGGGATGAAAGATACGCAGTATTTT
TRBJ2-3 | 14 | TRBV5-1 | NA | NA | CASSLEGQRDTQYF | TGCGCCAGCAGCTTGGAGGGCCAGCGGGATACGCAGTATTTT
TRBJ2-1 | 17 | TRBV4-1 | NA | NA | CASSQVGVGAEGNEQFF | TGCGCCAGCAGCCAAGTTGGTGTGGGCGCGGAGGGGAATGAGCAGTTCTTC
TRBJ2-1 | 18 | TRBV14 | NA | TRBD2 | CASSQLAGGLSSYNEQFF | TGTGCCAGCAGCCAACTAGCGGGAGGGTTAAGCTCCTACAATGAGCAGTTCTTC
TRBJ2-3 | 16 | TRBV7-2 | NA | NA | CASSLMQFSRTDTQYF | TGTGCCAGCAGCTTAATGCAGTTCTCCCGCACAGATACGCAGTATTTT
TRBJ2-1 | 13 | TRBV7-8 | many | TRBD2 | CASSLGLAVEQFF | TGTGCCAGCAGCTTGGGACTAGCAGTTGAGCAGTTCTTC
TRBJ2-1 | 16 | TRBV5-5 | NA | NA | CASTFNSGGSYNEQFF | TGTGCCAGCACCTTCAACTCAGGGGGGTCCTACAATGAGCAGTTCTTC
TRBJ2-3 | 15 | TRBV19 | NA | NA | CASSIGGTGTDTQYF | TGTGCCAGTAGTATTGGAGGGACGGGAACAGATACGCAGTATTTT
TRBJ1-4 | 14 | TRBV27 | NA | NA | CASKRGQANEKLFF | TGTGCCAGCAAGAGAGGGCAGGCCAATGAAAAACTGTTTTTT
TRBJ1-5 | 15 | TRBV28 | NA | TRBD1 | CASSLAWDRRQPQHF | TGTGCCAGCAGTTTAGCGTGGGACAGGAGGCAGCCCCAGCATTTT
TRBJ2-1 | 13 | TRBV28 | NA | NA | CASSLGGPNEQFF | TGTGCCAGCAGTTTGGGGGGGCCCAATGAGCAGTTCTTC
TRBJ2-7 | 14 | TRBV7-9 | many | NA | CASTPGQSSYEQYF | TGTGCCAGCACACCCGGACAGAGCTCCTACGAGCAGTACTTC
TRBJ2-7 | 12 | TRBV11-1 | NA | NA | CASSSGLYEQYF | TGTGCCAGCAGCAGCGGTCTCTACGAGCAGTACTTC
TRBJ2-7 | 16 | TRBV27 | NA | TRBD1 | CASSSHPSGQGSEQYF | TGTGCCAGCAGTTCGCATCCATCGGGACAGGGTTCCGAGCAGTACTTC
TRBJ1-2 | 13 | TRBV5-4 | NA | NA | CASSQQGQLSHTF | TGTGCCAGCAGCCAACAGGGTCAATTGTCCCACACCTTC
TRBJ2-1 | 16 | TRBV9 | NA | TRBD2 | CASSPPELAEYNEQFF | TGTGCCAGCAGCCCGCCGGAGCTAGCGGAATACAATGAGCAGTTCTTC
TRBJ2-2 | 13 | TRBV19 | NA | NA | CASNSGTTGELFF | TGTGCCAGTAATTCCGGGACAACCGGGGAGCTGTTTTTT
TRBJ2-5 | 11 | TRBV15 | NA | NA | CATSDQRQQYF | TGTGCCACCAGCGATCAGCGGCAGCAGTACTTC
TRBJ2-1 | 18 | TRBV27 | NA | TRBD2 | CASTLHHLAGGTYNEQFF | TGTGCCAGCACCCTTCATCACCTAGCGGGAGGTACCTACAATGAGCAGTTCTTC